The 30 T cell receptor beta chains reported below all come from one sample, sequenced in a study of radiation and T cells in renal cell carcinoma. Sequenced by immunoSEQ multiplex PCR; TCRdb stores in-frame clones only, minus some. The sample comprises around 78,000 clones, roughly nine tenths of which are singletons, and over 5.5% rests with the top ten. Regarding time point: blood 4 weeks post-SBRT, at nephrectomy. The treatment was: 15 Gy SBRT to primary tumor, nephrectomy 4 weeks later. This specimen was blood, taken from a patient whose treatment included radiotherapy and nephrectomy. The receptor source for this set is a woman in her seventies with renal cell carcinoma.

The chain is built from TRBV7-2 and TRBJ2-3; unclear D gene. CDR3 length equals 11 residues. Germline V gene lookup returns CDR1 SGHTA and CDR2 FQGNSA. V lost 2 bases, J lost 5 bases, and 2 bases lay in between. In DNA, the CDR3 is TGTGCCAGCAGCTTACAAGATACGCAGTATTTT. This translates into CASSLQDTQYF.

This CDR3 is CASRSSGGITHNEQFF. For the CDR3, the DNA is TGCGCCAGCAGAAGCTCGGGAGGGATCACCCACAATGAGCAGTTCTTC. The rearrangement uses TRBV5-1 and TRBJ2-1, with 8 nucleotides matching TRBD2. This CDR3 is built from 16 residues. CDR1 is SGHRS, CDR2 YFSETQ, per germline. The V segment lost 5 bases and the J segment 5 bases; nucleotides outside the gene matches: 12.

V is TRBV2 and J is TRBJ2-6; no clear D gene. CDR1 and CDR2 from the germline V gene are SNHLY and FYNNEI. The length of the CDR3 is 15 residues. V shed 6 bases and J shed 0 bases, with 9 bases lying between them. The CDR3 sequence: CASRGMNSGANVLTF. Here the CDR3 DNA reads TGTGCCAGCAGGGGAATGAACTCTGGGGCCAACGTCCTGACTTTC.

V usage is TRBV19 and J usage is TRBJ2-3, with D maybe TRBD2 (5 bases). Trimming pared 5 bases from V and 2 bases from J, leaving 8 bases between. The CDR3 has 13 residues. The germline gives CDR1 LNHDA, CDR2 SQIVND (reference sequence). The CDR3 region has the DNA TGTGCCAGTAGTCCGGGATTCACAGATACGCAGTATTTT. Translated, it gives CASSPGFTDTQYF.

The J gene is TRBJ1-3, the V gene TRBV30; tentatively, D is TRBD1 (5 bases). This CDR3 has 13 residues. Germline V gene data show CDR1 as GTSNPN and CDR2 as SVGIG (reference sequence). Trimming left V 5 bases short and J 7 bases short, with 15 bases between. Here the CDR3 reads CAWGGDTWNTIYF. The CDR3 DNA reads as TGTGCCTGGGGGGGAGATACGTGGAACACCATATATTTT.

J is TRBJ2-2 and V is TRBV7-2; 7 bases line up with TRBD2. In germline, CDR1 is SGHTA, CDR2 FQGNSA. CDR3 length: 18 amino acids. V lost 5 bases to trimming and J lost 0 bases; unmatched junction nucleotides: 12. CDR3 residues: CASSPPSGEPTNTGELFF. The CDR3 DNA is TGTGCCAGCAGCCCACCCAGCGGGGAGCCCACGAACACCGGGGAGCTGTTTTTT.

The CDR3 reads CASSSRGPHGYTF. The CDR3 bases are TGCGCCAGCAGTAGCAGGGGTCCTCATGGCTACACCTTC. This chain connects TRBV5-1 to TRBJ1-2; possible D gene TRBD1, 6 bases. Germline loops: CDR1 SGHRS, CDR2 YFSETQ. Trimming removed 5 bases at V and 6 bases at J, with 14 bases between. The CDR3 consists of 13 residues.

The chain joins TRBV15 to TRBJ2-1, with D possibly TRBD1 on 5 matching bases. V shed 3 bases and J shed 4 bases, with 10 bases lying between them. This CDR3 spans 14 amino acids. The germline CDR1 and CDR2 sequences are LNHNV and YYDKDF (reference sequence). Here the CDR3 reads CATSRADTYNEQFF. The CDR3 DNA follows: TGTGCCACCAGCAGGGCGGACACTTACAATGAGCAGTTCTTC. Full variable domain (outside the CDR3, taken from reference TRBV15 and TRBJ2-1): DAMVIQNPRYQVTQFGKPVTLSCSQTLNHNVMYWYQQKSSQAPKLLFHYYDKDFNNEADTPDNFQSRRPNTSFCFLDIRSPGLGDTAMYLCATSRADTYNEQFFGPGTRLTVL.

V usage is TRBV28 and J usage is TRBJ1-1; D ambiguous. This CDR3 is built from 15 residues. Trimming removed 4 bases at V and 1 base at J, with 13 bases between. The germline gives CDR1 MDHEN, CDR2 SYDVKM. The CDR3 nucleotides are TGTGCCAGCAGTTCGGTCGTGGTTCCGAACACTGAAGCTTTCTTT. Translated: CASSSVVVPNTEAFF.

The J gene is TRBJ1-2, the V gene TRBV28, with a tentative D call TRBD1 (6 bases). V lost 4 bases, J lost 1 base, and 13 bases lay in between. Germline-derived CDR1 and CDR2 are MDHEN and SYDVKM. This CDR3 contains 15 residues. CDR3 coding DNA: TGTGCCAGCAGTTCCGCCGACAGGATTAACTATGGCTACACCTTC. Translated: CASSSADRINYGYTF.

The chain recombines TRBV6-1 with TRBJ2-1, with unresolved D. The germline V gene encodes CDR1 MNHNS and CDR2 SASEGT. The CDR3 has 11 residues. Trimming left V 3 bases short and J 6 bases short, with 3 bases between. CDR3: CASSEPNEQFF. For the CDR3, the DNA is TGTGCCAGCAGTGAGCCCAATGAGCAGTTCTTC.

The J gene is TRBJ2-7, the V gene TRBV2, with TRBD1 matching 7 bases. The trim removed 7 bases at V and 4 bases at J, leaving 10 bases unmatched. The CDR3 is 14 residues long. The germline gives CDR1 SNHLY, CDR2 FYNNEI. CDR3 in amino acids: CASKTGQATYEQYF. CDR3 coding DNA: TGTGCCAGCAAGACCGGACAGGCGACTTACGAGCAGTACTTC.

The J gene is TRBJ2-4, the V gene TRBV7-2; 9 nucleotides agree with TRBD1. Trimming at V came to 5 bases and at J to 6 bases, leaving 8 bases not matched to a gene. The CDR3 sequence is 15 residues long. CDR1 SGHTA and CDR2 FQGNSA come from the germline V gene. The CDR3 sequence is CASSAPGTGRNIQYF. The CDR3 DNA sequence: TGTGCCAGCAGCGCACCCGGGACAGGGAGAAACATTCAGTACTTC.

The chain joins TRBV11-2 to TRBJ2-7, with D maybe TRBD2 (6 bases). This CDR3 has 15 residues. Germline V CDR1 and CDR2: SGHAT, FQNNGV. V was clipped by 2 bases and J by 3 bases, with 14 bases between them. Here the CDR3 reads CASSLSGAGLYEQYF. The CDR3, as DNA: TGTGCCAGCAGCTTAAGTGGGGCGGGGCTCTACGAGCAGTACTTC. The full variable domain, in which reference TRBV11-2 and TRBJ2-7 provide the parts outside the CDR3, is EAGVAQSPRYKIIEKRQSVAFWCNPISGHATLYWYQQILGQGPKLLIQFQNNGVVDDSQLPKDRFSAERLKGVDSTLKIQPAKLEDSAVYLCASSLSGAGLYEQYFGPGTRLTVT.

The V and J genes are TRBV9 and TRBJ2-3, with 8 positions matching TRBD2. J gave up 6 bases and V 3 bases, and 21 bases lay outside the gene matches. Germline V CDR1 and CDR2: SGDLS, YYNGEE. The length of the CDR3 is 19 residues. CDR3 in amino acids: CASSDSHPRGGEFGDTQYF. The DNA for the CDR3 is TGTGCCAGCAGCGATAGCCATCCCCGGGGGGGCGAGTTTGGGGATACGCAGTATTTT.

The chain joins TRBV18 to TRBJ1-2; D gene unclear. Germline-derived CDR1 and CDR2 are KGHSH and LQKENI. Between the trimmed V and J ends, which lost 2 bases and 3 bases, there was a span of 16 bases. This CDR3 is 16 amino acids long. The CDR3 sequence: CASSPIPAKGDYGYTF. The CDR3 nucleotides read TGTGCCAGCTCACCAATACCGGCTAAAGGAGACTATGGCTACACCTTC.

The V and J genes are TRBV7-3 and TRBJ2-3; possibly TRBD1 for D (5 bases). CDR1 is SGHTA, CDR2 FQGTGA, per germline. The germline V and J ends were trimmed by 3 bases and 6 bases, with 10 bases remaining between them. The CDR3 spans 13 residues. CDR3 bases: TGTGCCAGCAGCTTTCGCAGGGCTGATACGCAGTATTTT. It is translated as CASSFRRADTQYF.

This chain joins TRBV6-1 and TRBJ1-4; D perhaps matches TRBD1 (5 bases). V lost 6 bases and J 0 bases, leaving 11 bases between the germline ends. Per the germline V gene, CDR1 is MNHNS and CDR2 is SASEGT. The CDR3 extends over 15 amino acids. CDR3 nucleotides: TGTGCCAGCAGCGAACCGGGGGCAACTAATGAAAAACTGTTTTTT. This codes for CASSEPGATNEKLFF.

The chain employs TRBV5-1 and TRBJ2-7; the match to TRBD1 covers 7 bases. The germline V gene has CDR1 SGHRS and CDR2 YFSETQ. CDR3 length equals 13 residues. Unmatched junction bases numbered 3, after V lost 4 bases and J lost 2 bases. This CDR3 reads CASSLQGTYEQYF. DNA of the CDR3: TGCGCCAGCAGCCTACAGGGGACCTACGAGCAGTACTTC.

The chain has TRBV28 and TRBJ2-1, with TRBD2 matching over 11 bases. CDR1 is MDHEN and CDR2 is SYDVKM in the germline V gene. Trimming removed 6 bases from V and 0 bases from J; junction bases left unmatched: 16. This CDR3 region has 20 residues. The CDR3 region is CASSPYTSGGFRSSYNEQFF. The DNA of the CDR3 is TGTGCCAGCAGCCCTTACACTAGCGGGGGCTTCCGAAGCTCCTACAATGAGCAGTTCTTC.

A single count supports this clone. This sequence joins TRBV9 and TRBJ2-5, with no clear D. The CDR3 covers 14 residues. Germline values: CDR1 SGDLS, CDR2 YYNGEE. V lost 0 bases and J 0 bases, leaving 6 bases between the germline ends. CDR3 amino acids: CASSVAGYQETQYF. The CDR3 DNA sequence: TGTGCCAGCAGCGTAGCGGGTTACCAAGAGACCCAGTACTTC.

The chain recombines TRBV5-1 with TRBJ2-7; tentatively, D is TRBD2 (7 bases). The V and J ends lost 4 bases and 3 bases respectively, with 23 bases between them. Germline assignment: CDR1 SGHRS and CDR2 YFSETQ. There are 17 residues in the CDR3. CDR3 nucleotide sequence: TGCGCCAGCAGCCCCTCCCTTAGGGGGGGAATGGTCTACGAGCAGTACTTC. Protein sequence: CASSPSLRGGMVYEQYF.

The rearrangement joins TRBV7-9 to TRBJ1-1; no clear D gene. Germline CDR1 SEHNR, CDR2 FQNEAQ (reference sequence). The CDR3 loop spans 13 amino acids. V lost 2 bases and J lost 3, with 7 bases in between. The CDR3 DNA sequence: TGTGCCAGCAGCTTACAGGCGGACACTGAAGCTTTCTTT. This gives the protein CASSLQADTEAFF.

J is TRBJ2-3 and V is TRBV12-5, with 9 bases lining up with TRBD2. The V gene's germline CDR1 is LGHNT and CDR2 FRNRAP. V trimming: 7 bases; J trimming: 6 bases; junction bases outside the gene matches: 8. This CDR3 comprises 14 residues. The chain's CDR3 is CASAPGAGGDTQYF. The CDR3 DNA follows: TGTGCTAGTGCCCCGGGAGCGGGGGGTGATACGCAGTATTTT.

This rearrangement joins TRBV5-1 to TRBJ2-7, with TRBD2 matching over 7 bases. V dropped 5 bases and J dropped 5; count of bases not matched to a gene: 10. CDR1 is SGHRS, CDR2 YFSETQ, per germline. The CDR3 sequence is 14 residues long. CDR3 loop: CASRSGLVFNEQYF. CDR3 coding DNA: TGCGCCAGCAGATCTGGACTAGTCTTCAACGAGCAGTACTTC.

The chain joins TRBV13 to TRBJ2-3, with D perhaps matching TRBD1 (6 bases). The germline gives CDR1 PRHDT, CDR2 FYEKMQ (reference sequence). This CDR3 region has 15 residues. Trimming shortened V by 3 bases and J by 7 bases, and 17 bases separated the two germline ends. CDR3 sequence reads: CASSFGPHQGNTQYF. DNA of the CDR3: TGTGCCAGCAGCTTTGGCCCCCACCAGGGGAATACGCAGTATTTT.

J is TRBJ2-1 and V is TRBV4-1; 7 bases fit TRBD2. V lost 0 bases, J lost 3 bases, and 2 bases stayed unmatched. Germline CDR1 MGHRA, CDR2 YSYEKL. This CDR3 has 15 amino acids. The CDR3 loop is CASSQDRGVYNEQFF. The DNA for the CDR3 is TGCGCCAGCAGCCAAGACCGGGGGGTCTACAATGAGCAGTTCTTC.

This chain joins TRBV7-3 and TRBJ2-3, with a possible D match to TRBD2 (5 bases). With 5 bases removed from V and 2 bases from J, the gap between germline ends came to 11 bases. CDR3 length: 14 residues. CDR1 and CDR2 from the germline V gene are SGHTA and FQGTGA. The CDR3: CASSDTRTTDTQYF. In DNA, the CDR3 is TGTGCCAGCAGCGATACTAGGACCACAGATACGCAGTATTTT.

The CDR3: CASSVGQAGQETQYF. CDR3 nucleotides: TGTGCCAGCAGCGTAGGACAGGCAGGCCAAGAGACCCAGTACTTC. The rearrangement uses TRBV9 and TRBJ2-5, with TRBD1 as a possible D gene (6 bases). The germline V and J ends were trimmed by 0 bases and 1 base, with 10 bases remaining between them. Germline V CDR1 and CDR2: SGDLS, YYNGEE. This CDR3 has 15 amino acids.

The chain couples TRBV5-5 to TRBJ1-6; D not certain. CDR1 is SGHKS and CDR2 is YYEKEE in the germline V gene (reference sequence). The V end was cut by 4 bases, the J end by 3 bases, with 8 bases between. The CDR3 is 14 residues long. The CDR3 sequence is CASSPHHYNSPLHF. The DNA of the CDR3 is TGTGCCAGCAGCCCTCATCACTATAATTCACCCCTCCACTTT.